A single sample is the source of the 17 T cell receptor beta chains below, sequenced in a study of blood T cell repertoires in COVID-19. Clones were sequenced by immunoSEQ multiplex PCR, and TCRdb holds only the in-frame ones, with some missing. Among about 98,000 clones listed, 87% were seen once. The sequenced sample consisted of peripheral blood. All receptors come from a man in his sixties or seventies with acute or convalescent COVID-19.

CDR3 coding DNA: TGTGCCAGTAGTATTGTACTGAGCTATGGCTACACCTTC. Its protein is CASSIVLSYGYTF. V gene TRBV19 combines with J gene TRBJ1-2; D gene ambiguous. CDR1 is LNHDA, CDR2 SQIVND, per germline (reference sequence). Between the trimmed V and J ends, which lost 3 bases and 4 bases, there was a span of 9 bases. The CDR3 is 13 amino acids.

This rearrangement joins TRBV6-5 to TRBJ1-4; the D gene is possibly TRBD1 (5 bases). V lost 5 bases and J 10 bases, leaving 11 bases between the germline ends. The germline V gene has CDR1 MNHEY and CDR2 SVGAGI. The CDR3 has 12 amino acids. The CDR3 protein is CASSLVGGKLFF. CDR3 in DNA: TGTGCCAGCAGTCTCGTGGGGGGAAAACTGTTTTTT.

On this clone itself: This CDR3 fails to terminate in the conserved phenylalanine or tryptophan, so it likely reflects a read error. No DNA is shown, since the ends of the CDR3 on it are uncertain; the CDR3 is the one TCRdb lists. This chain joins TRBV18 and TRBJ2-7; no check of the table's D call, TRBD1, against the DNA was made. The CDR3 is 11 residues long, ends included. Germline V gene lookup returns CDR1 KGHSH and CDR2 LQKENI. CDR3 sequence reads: CASSPGQDPVI.

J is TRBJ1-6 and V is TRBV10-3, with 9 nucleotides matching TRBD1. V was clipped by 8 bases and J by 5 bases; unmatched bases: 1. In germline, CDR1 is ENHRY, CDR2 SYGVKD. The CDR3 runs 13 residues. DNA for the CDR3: TGTGCCATCGGACAGGGGAATAATTCACCCCTCCACTTT. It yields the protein CAIGQGNNSPLHF.

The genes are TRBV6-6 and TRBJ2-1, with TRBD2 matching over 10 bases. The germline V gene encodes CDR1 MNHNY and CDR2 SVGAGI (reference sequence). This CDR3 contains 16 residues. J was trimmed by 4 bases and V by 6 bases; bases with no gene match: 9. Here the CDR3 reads CASRLRSSGGYNEQFF. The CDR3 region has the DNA TGTGCCAGCAGACTAAGGTCTAGCGGGGGTTACAATGAGCAGTTCTTC.

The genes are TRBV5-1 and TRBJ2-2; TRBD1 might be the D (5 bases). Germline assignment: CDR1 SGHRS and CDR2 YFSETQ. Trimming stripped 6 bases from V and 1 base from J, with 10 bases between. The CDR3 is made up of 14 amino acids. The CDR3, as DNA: TGCGCCAGCAACGCAGGGCGGAACACCGGGGAGCTGTTTTTT. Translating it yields CASNAGRNTGELFF.

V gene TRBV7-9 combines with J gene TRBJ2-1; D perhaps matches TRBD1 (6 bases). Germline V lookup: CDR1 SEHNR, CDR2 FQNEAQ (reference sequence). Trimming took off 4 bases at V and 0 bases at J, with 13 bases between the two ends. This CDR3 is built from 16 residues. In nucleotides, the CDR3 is TGTGCCAGCAGCTCACAGGGCTTGAGCTCCTACAATGAGCAGTTCTTC. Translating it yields CASSSQGLSSYNEQFF.

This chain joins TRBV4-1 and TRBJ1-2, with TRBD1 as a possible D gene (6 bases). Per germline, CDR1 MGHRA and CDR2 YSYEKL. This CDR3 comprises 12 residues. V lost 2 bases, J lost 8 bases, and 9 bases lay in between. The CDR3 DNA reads TGCGCCAGCAGCCAATCCCAGGGGGGCTACACCTTC. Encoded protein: CASSQSQGGYTF.

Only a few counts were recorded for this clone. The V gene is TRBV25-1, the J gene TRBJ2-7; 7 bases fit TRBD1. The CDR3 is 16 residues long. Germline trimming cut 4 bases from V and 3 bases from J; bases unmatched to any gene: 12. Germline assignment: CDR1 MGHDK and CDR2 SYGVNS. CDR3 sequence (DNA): TGTGCCAGCAGTGGCCCTGACAGGGTTGGAGGCTACGAGCAGTACTTC. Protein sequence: CASSGPDRVGGYEQYF.

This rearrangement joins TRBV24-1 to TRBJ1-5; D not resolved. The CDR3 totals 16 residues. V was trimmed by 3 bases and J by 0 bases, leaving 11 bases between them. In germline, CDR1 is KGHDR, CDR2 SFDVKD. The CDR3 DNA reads TGTGCCACCAGTGATGCAACCGGGTCTAGCAATCAGCCCCAGCATTTT. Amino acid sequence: CATSDATGSSNQPQHF.

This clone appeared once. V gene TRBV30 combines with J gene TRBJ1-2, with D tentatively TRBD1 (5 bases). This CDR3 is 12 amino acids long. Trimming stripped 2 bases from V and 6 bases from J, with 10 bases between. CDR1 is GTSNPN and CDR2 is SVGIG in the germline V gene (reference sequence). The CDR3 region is CAWSPGLNGYTF. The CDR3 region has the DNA TGTGCCTGGAGTCCAGGGTTAAATGGCTACACCTTC.

The CDR3 region is CASSQAGTGVGNTIYF. Here the CDR3 DNA reads TGTGCCAGCAGCCAAGCCGGGACAGGGGTAGGAAACACCATATATTTT. The rearrangement links TRBV3-1 (or the pseudogene TRBV3-2) to TRBJ1-3, with 10 bases lining up with TRBD1. Unmatched junction bases numbered 4, after V lost 1 base and J lost 4 bases. The CDR3 runs to 16 residues. The germline V gene has CDR1 LGHDT and CDR2 YNNKEL (reference sequence).

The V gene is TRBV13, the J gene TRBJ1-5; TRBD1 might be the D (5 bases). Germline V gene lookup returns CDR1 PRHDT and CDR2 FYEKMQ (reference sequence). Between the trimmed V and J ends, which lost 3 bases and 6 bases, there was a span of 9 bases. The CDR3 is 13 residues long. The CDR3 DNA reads TGTGCCAGCAGCTTGGCGGGGGGTCAGCCCCAGCATTTT. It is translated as CASSLAGGQPQHF.

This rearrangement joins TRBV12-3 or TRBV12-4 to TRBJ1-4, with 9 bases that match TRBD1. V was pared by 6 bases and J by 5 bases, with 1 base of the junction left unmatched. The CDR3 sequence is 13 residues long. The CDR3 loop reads CASRQGANEKLFF. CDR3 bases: TGTGCCAGCAGACAGGGGGCGAATGAAAAACTGTTTTTT.

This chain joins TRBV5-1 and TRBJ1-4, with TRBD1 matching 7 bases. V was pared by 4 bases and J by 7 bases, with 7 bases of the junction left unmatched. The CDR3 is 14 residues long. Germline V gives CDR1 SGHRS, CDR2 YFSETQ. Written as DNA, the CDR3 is TGCGCCAGCAGCCCCAGGGGGGCGAGTGAAAAACTGTTTTTT. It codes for CASSPRGASEKLFF.

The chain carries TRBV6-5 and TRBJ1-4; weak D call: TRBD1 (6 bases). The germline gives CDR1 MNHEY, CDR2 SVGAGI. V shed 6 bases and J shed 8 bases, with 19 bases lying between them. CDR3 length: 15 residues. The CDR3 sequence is CASRQGGLANEKLFF. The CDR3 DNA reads TGTGCCAGCAGACAGGGCGGCCTCGCCAACGAAAAACTGTTTTTT.

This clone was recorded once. CDR3 sequence reads: CATSVDSFTGELFF. The CDR3 bases are TGTGCCACCAGCGTCGACAGCTTTACCGGGGAGCTGTTTTTT. This chain connects TRBV15 to TRBJ2-2, with D maybe TRBD1 (5 bases). Trimming removed 5 bases from V and 5 bases from J, with 12 bases in between. From germline, CDR1 is LNHNV and CDR2 YYDKDF (reference sequence). CDR3 length: 14 amino acids.